A single TCR beta chain is shown here with its context. No antigen is known for it. Sequencing used immunoSEQ multiplex PCR; TCRdb keeps in-frame clones, though not all of them. This table has 15,000 to 20,000 clones, 80% to 85% appearing once. The data derive from a study of somatic mutations in cytotoxic T cells in rheumatoid arthritis. At the level of the study: Patients had around 30 ml EDTA blood drawn right after diagnosis, before any treatment.

Flow cytometry served to check the purity of CD4+ and CD8+ cells, which were isolated by positive magnetic bead selection. The study's findings and limits: With advancing age, CD8+ clonality climbed in rheumatoid arthritis patients but did not rise in healthy controls. Significant differences in CD8+ T-cell clonality were not found between rheumatoid arthritis patients and healthy controls (age-matched).

Source material: CD8+ T cells sorted from blood. The receptor was derived from an adult with rheumatoid arthritis.

The CDR3 DNA reads TGTGCCAGCAGCACCCCAGAGGACTTATCCTACAATGAGCAGTTCTTC. Amino acids: CASSTPEDLSYNEQFF. This chain joins TRBV7-9 and TRBJ2-1; D might be TRBD2 (5 bases). V lost 5 bases to trimming and J lost 1 base, with 15 bases between them. The CDR3 is made up of 16 amino acids. Germline lookup yields CDR1 SEHNR and CDR2 FQNEAQ (reference sequence).